This T cell receptor (beta chain) stems from a study of siplizumab effects on memory and regulatory T cells. The assay was immunoSEQ multiplex PCR, and TCRdb's table has in-frame clones only and misses some. Of roughly 68,000 clones listed, over 65% are singletons. For this clone: Its antigen is unknown.

CDR1 is WNHNN, CDR2 SYGVQD, per germline (reference sequence). The CDR3 is 13 amino acids. V was clipped by 4 bases and J by 5 bases, with 11 bases between them. Study findings and constraints: A naive or memory phenotype could not be assigned to roughly 75-96% of the proliferating CD4+ or CD8+ clones. The mean Treg-derived percentage of mappable alloreactive CD4+ clones was 60% to 70% with siplizumab compared with 25% to 30% in controls. To unstimulated subsets, only a minor fraction of alloreactive clones could be mapped. In siplizumab cultures, the suppressive function of proliferating Tregs remained unconfirmed.

V usage is TRBV10-1 and J usage is TRBJ2-5; D unresolved. The sample was memory CD4+ T cells sorted from blood. This TCR was sampled from a human donor in good health. CDR3 sequence: CASSAGQQETQYF. The CDR3 nucleotides read TGCGCCAGCAGTGCGGGCCAGCAGGAGACCCAGTACTTC.